This T cell receptor (beta chain) derives from a study of OX40 agonist ivuxolimab in advanced cancers. Data came from immunoSEQ multiplex PCR; TCRdb stores just in-frame clones and leaves some out. The sample lists 9,500 to 15,000 clones; less than 85% were seen once. Germline CDR1 is MDHEN and CDR2 is SYDVKM. This CDR3 has 17 amino acids. V lost 3 bases to trimming and J lost 1 base; unmatched junction nucleotides: 8. The sequences come from CD4+ or CD8+ T cells sorted from blood, collected in a trial of the OX40 agonist ivuxolimab. The sequence came from an adult with an advanced solid tumor such as melanoma, head and neck, liver or kidney cancer. The V call is TRBV28, the J call TRBJ2-7, with 11 bases fitting TRBD2. The CDR3 region is CASSFPTSGSTSYEQYF. Here the CDR3 DNA reads TGTGCCAGCAGTTTCCCAACTAGCGGGAGTACGTCCTACGAGCAGTACTTC.